This T cell receptor beta chain was observed in a study of T cells in Graves' hyperthyroidism and ophthalmopathy. Regions amplified from RNA transcripts were the TCR beta CDR3 regions. The TCR CDR3 was amplified in a first-round RT-PCR using the HTBI primer set. Via MiXCR, TCRdb re-called the multiplex PCR reads, giving one row per CDR3 protein. The sample lists some 600,000 distinct CDR3 sequences; more than 11% were seen once. This clonotype was picked up many times. CDR1 and CDR2 from the germline V gene are MNHEY and SVGAGI. V was shortened by 0 bases and J by 10 bases, with 15 bases between the two germline ends. The CDR3 runs 14 residues.

The sequence came from a woman in her 30s with Graves' hyperthyroidism that later progressed to Graves' ophthalmopathy. The rearrangement links TRBV6-5 to TRBJ1-1, with D possibly being TRBD1 (5 bases). Sequencing was done on a sample of blood. CDR3 sequence: CASSYSSSGLTAFF. For the CDR3, the DNA is TGTGCCAGCAGTTACTCGTCTTCAGGGTTAACAGCTTTCTTT.